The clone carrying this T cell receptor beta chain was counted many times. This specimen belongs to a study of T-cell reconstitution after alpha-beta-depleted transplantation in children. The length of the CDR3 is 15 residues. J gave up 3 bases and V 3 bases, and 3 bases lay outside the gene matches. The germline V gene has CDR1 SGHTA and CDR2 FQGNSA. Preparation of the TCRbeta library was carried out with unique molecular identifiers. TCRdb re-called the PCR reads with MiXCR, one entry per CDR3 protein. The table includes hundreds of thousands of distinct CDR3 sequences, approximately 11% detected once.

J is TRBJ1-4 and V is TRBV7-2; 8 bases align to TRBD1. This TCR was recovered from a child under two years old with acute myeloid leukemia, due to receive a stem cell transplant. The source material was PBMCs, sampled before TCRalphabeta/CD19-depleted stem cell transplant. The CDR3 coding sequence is TGTGCCAGCAGCTTGAACAGGGGGTCTAATGAAAAACTGTTTTTT. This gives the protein CASSLNRGSNEKLFF.